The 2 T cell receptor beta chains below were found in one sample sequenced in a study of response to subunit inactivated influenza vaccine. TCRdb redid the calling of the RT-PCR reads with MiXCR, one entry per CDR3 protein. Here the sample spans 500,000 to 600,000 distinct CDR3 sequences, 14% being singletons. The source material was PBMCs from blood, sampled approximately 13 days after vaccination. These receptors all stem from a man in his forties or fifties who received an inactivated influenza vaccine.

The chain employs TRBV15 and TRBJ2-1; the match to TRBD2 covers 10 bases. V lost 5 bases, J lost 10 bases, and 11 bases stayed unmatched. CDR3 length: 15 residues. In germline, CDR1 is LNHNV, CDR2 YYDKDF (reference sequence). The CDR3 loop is CATSVVSGRRIEQFF. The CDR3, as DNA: TGTGCCACCAGCGTTGTTAGCGGGAGGCGGATCGAGCAGTTCTTC.

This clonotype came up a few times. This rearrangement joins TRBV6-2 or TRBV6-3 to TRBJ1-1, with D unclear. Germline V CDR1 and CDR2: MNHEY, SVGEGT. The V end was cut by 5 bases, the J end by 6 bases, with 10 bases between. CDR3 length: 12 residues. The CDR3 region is CASSPATPEAFF. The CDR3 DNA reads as TGTGCCAGCAGTCCGGCCACCCCTGAAGCTTTCTTT.